Below, 12 T cell receptor beta chains from the same sample are listed, as sequenced in a study of OX40 agonist ivuxolimab in advanced cancers. TCRdb's copy holds only in-frame clones and misses some; the assay was immunoSEQ multiplex PCR. The sample shows 40,000 to 55,000 clones, over 75% of them seen only once. This specimen was CD4+ or CD8+ T cells sorted from blood, taken in a trial of the OX40 agonist ivuxolimab. These receptors were obtained from an adult with an advanced solid tumor such as melanoma, head and neck, liver or kidney cancer.

The J gene is TRBJ2-5, the V gene TRBV11-2; 7 bases line up with TRBD2. The CDR3 runs to 15 residues. CDR1 is SGHAT, CDR2 FQNNGV, per germline. J gave up 5 bases and V 1 base, and 7 bases lay outside the gene matches. The CDR3 spells CASSLGAGVEETQYF. The CDR3 coding sequence is TGTGCCAGCAGCTTAGGGGCGGGAGTGGAGGAGACCCAGTACTTC. Variable domain in full (rest from reference TRBV11-2 and TRBJ2-5): EAGVAQSPRYKIIEKRQSVAFWCNPISGHATLYWYQQILGQGPKLLIQFQNNGVVDDSQLPKDRFSAERLKGVDSTLKIQPAKLEDSAVYLCASSLGAGVEETQYFGPGTRLLVL.

The chain carries TRBV9 and TRBJ2-3, with D unclear. Trimming cost V 3 bases and J 7 bases, with 6 bases left between them. This CDR3 comprises 11 residues. Per germline, CDR1 SGDLS and CDR2 YYNGEE. The CDR3 region is CASSADYTQYF. CDR3 nucleotide sequence: TGTGCCAGCAGCGCGGATTATACGCAGTATTTT.

The gene calls are TRBV19 and TRBJ2-2; unclear D gene. With 0 bases removed from V and 6 bases from J, the gap between germline ends came to 8 bases. The CDR3 is made up of 14 amino acids. CDR1 and CDR2 from the germline V gene are LNHDA and SQIVND (reference sequence). The CDR3 DNA follows: TGTGCCAGTAGTATAGATGGGCGTCCCGGGGAGCTGTTTTTT. Its protein product is CASSIDGRPGELFF.

The gene calls are TRBV11-2 and TRBJ2-6; D gene uncertain. Germline lookup yields CDR1 SGHAT and CDR2 FQNNGV. This CDR3 region has 14 residues. V was trimmed by 5 bases and J by 2 bases, leaving 7 bases between them. The CDR3 bases are TGTGCCAGCAGCCCCTGGCCTGGGGCCAACGTCCTGACTTTC. Amino acid sequence: CASSPWPGANVLTF.

The genes are TRBV4-2 and TRBJ1-4; 12 nucleotides match TRBD1. V lost 1 base and J lost 1; bases outside the gene matches: 10. Germline-derived CDR1 and CDR2 are LGHNA and YNFKEQ. The CDR3 has 20 amino acids. DNA for the CDR3: TGTGCCAGCAGCCAAGTTCCACCGGGACAGGGGGCATTAACTAATGAAAAACTGTTTTTT. Residues: CASSQVPPGQGALTNEKLFF.

This chain uses TRBV7-3 with TRBJ2-7, with D unclear. V dropped 1 base and J dropped 3 bases, with 7 bases sitting between them. This CDR3 contains 13 residues. Germline V gene sequence: CDR1 SGHTA, CDR2 FQGTGA. The CDR3 here is CASSLNLGYEQYF. As DNA, the CDR3 is TGTGCCAGCAGCTTAAATTTGGGCTACGAGCAGTACTTC.

The chain is built from TRBV7-2 and TRBJ2-7; 9 positions match TRBD1. CDR3 length equals 14 residues. Germline loops: CDR1 SGHTA, CDR2 FQGNSA. The V segment lost 5 bases and the J segment 3 bases; nucleotides outside the gene matches: 5. CDR3 region: CASSPGQGFYEQYF. Written as DNA, the CDR3 is TGTGCCAGCAGCCCGGGACAGGGCTTCTACGAGCAGTACTTC.

This clone was observed a handful of times. V usage is TRBV5-1 and J usage is TRBJ1-2, with 8 bases that match TRBD1. Germline V CDR1 and CDR2: SGHRS, YFSETQ. The CDR3 runs to 16 residues. V shed 6 bases and J 6 bases; nucleotides not matched to a gene: 16. Written as DNA, the CDR3 is TGCGCCAGCAAGGATCTCGGACAGGGAGGATCGAATGGCTACACCTTC. Its translation: CASKDLGQGGSNGYTF.

The chain joins TRBV11-2 to TRBJ2-7; 8 nucleotides match TRBD1. Germline CDR1 SGHAT, CDR2 FQNNGV. This CDR3 contains 15 residues. The J segment lost 4 bases and the V segment lost 3 bases, leaving 8 bases of the junction unmatched. The CDR3 loop reads CASSLVRTGLYEQYF. The CDR3 bases are TGTGCCAGCAGCTTGGTCCGGACAGGGCTTTACGAGCAGTACTTC.

Here the CDR3 reads CASSLGNSGGTDTQYF. CDR3 in DNA: TGTGCCAGCAGCTTAGGAAATAGCGGGGGCACAGATACGCAGTATTTT. The J gene is TRBJ2-3, the V gene TRBV7-9; 8 bases agree with TRBD2. Germline assignment: CDR1 SEHNR and CDR2 FQNEAQ (reference sequence). With 1 base clipped from V and 1 base from J, the junction kept 4 bases outside the gene matches. The CDR3 length is 16 residues.

This chain uses TRBV5-6 with TRBJ1-5; 7 bases line up with TRBD1. The germline V gene encodes CDR1 SGHDT and CDR2 YYEEEE. J lost 7 bases, V lost 4 bases, and 5 bases had no gene match. This CDR3 is built from 13 residues. The chain's CDR3 is CASSQRTGQPQHF. The CDR3 region has the DNA TGTGCCAGCAGCCAACGGACAGGCCAGCCCCAGCATTTT.

This clone was detected a few times. The chain uses TRBV14 and TRBJ2-7, with TRBD2 identical over 8 bases. J was trimmed by 1 base and V by 4 bases; bases with no gene match: 6. From germline, CDR1 is SGHDN and CDR2 FVKESK. The length of the CDR3 is 15 residues. Here the CDR3 reads CASSRFPGGSYEQYF. CDR3 nucleotides: TGTGCCAGCAGCCGCTTTCCGGGGGGGTCCTACGAGCAGTACTTC. Full variable domain (rest looked up from reference TRBV14 and TRBJ2-7): EAGVTQFPSHSVIEKGQTVTLRCDPISGHDNLYWYRRVMGKEIKFLLHFVKESKQDESGMPNNRFLAERTGGTYSTLKVQPAELEDSGVYFCASSRFPGGSYEQYFGPGTRLTVT.